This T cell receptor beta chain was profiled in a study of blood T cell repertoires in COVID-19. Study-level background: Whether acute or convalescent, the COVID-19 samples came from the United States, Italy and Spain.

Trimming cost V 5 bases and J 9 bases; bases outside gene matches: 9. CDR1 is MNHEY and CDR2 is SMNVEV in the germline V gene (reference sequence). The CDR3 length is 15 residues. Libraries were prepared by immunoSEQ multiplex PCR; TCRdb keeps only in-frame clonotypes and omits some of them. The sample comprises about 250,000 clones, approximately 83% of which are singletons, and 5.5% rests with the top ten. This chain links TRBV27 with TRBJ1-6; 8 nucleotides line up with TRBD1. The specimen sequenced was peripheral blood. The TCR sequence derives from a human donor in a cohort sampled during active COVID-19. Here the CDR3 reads CASSPLAGGGSPLHF. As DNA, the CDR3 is TGTGCCAGCAGTCCTCTAGCAGGGGGCGGTTCACCCCTCCACTTT.